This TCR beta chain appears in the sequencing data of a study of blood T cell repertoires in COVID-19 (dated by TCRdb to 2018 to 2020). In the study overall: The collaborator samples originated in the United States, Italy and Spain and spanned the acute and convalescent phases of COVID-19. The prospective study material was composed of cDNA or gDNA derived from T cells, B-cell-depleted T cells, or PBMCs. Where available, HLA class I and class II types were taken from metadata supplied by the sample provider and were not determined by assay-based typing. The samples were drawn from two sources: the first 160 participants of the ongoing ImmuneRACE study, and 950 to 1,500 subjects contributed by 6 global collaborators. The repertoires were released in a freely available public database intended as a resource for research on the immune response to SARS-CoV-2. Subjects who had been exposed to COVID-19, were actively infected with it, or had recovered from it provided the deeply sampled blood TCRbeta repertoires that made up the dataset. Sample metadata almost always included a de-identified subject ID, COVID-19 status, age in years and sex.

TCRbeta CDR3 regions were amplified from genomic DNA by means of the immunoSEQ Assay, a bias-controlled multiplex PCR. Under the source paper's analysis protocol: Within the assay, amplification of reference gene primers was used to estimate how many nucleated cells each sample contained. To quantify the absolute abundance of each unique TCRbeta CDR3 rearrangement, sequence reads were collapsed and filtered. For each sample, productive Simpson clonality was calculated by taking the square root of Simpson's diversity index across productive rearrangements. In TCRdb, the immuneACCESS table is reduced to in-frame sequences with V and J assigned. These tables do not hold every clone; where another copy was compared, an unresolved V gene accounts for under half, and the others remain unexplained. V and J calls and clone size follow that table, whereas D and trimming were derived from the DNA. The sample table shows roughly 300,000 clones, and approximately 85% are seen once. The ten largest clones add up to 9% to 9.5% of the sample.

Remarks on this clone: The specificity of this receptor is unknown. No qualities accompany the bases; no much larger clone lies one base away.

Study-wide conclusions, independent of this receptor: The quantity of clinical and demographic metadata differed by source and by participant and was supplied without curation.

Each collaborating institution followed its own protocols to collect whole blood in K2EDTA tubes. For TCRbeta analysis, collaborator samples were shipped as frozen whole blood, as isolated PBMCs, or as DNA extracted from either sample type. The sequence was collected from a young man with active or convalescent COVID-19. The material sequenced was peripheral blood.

In nucleotide form, the sequence is TGTGCCAGCAGCTTGGGACAGCATAGCAATCAGCCCCAGCATTTT. Translated, this is CASSLGQHSNQPQHF. The chain employs TRBV5-5 and TRBJ1-5, and TRBD1 may be the D gene, going by 5 matching bases. According to the germline V gene (reference sequence), CDR1 reads SGHKS and CDR2 reads YYEKEE. At the junction V is shortened by 0 bases and J by 0 bases, with 7 bases in between. The CDR3, cysteine through phenylalanine, is 15 amino acids long. Left in the record is the CDR3 DNA by itself, 45 bases read in frame from the first base.